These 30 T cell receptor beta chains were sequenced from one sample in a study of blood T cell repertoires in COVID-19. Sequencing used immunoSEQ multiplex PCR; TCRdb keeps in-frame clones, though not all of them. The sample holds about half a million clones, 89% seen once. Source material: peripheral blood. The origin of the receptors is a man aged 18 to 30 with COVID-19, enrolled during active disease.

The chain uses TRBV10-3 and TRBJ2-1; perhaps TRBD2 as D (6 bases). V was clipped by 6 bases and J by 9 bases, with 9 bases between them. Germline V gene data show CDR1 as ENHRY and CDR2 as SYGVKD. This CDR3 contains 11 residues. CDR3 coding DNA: TGTGCCATCAGGGGACTCAGTGAGCAGTTCTTC. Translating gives CAIRGLSEQFF.

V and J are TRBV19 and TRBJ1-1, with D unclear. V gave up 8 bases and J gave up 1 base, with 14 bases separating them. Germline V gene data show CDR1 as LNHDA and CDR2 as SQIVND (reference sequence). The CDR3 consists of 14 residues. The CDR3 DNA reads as TGTGCCAGTGGCCTTTTCAATGCGAACACTGAAGCTTTCTTT. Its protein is CASGLFNANTEAFF.

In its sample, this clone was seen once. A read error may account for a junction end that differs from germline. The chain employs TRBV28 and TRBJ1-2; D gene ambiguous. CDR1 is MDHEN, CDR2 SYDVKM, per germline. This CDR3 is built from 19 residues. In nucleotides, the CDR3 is TGTGCTAGCAGTTTATCCCCGGAGGCCCCTACGGAGGCTAACTATGGCTACACCTTC. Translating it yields CASSLSPEAPTEANYGYTF.

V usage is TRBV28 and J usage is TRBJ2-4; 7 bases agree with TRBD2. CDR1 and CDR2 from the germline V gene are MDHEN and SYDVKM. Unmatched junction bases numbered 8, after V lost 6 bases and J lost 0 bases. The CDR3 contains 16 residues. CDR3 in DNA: TGTGCCAGCAGGCGGGGGATGGTGGGAGCCAAAAACATTCAGTACTTC. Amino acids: CASRRGMVGAKNIQYF. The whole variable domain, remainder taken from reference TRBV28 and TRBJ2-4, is DVKVTQSSRYLVKRTGEKVFLECVQDMDHENMFWYRQDPGLGLRLIYFSYDVKMKEKGDIPEGYSVSREKKERFSLILESASTNQTSMYLCASRRGMVGAKNIQYFGAGTRLSVL.

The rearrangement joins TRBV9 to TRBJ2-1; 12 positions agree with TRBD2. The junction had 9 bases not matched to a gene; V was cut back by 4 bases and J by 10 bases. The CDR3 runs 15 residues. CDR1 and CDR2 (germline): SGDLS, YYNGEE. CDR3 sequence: CASSPRLAGVREQFF. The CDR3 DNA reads TGTGCCAGCAGCCCGAGACTAGCGGGAGTTCGGGAGCAGTTCTTC. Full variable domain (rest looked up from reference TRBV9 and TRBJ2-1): DSGVTQTPKHLITATGQRVTLRCSPRSGDLSVYWYQQSLDQGLQFLIQYYNGEERAKGNILERFSAQQFPDLHSELNLSSLELGDSALYFCASSPRLAGVREQFFGPGTRLTVL.

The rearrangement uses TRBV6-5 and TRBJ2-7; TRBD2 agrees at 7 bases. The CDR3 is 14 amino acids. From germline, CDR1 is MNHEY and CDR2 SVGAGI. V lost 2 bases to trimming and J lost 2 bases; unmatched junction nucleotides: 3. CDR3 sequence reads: CASSYVAGAYEQYF. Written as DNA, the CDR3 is TGTGCCAGCAGTTACGTGGCGGGAGCCTACGAGCAGTACTTC.

The CDR3 loop is CAAEPRDRPSYEQYF. For the CDR3, the DNA is TGTGCCGCAGAACCCCGGGACAGACCCTCCTACGAGCAGTACTTC. The V gene is TRBV24-1, the J gene TRBJ2-7; 7 bases agree with TRBD1. CDR1 and CDR2 (germline): KGHDR, SFDVKD. V was pared by 12 bases and J by 0 bases, with 13 bases of the junction left unmatched. The CDR3 runs 15 residues.

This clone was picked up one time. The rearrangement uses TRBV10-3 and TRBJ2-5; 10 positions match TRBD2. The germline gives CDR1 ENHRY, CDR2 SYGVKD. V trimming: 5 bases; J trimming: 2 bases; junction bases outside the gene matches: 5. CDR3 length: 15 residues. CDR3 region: CAISKGLAEQETQYF. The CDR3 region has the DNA TGTGCCATCAGTAAAGGACTAGCGGAACAAGAGACCCAGTACTTC.

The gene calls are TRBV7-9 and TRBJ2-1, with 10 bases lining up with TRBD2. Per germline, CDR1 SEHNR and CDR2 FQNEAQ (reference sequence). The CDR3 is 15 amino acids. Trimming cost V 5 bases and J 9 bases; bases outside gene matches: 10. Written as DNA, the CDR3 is TGTGCCAGCAGCCTAGTCGGGCTAGCGGGAGTTGAGCAGTTCTTC. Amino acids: CASSLVGLAGVEQFF.

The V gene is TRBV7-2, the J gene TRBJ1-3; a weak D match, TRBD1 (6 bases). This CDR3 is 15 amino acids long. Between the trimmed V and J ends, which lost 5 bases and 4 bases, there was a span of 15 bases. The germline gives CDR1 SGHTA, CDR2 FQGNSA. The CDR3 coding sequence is TGTGCCAGCAGCGTCAGTACAGGGTTCGGAAACACCATATATTTT. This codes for CASSVSTGFGNTIYF.

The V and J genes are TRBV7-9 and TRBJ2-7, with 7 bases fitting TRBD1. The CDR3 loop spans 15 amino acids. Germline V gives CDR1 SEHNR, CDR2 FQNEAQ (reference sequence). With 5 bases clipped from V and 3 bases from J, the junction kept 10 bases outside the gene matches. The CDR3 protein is CASSARQGLNYEQYF. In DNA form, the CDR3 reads TGTGCCAGCAGCGCTAGACAGGGTTTAAACTACGAGCAGTACTTC.

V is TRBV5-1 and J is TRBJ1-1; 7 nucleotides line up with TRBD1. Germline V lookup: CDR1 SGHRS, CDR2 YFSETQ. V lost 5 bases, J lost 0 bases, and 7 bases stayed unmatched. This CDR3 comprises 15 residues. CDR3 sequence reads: CASRPWTGVNTEAFF. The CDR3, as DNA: TGCGCCAGCAGGCCCTGGACAGGAGTGAACACTGAAGCTTTCTTT.

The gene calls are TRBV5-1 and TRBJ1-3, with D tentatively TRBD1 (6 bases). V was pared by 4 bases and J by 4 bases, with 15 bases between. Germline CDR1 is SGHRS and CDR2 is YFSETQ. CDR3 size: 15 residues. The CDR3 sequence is CASSPGQFSGNTIYF. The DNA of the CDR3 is TGCGCCAGCAGCCCCGGACAGTTCTCCGGAAACACCATATATTTT. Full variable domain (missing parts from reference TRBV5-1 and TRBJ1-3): KAGVTQTPRYLIKTRGQQVTLSCSPISGHRSVSWYQQTPGQGLQFLFEYFSETQRNKGNFPGRFSGRQFSNSRSEMNVSTLELGDSALYLCASSPGQFSGNTIYFGEGSWLTVV.

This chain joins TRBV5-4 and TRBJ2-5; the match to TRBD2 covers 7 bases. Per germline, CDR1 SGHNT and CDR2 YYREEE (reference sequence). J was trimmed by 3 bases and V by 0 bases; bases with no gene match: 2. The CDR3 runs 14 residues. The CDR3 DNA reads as TGTGCCAGCAGCTTGGTGGGGGGGGAAGAGACCCAGTACTTC. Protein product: CASSLVGGEETQYF.

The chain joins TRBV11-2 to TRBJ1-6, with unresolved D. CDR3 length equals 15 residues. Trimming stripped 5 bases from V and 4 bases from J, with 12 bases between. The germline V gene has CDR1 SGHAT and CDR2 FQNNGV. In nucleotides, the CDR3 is TGTGCCAGCAGCCGAAGCGGGCGATATAATTCACCCCTCCACTTT. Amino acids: CASSRSGRYNSPLHF.

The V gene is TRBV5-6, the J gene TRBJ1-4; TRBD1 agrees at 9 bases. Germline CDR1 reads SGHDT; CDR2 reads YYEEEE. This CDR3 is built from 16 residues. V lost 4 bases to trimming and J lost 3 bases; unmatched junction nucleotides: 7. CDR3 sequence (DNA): TGTGCCAGCAGCGAGGACAGGGGAGGGTCTAATGAAAAACTGTTTTTT. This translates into CASSEDRGGSNEKLFF.

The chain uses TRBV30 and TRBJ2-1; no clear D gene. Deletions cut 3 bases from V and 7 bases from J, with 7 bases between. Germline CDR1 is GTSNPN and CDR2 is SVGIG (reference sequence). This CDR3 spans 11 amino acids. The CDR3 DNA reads TGTGCCTGGAGGTTTAAAAATGAGCAGTTCTTC. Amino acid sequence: CAWRFKNEQFF.

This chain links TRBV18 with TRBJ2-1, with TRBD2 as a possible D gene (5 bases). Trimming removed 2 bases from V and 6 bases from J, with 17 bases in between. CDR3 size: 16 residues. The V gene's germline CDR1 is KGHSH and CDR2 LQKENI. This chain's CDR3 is CASSPNILDGGNEQFF. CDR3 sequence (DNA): TGTGCCAGCTCACCAAACATATTGGACGGAGGCAATGAGCAGTTCTTC.

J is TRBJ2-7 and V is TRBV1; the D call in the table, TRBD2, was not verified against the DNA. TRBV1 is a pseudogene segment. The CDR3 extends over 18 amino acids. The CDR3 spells CTSSQVPGRLASSYEQYF. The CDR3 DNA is TGCACCAGCAGCCAAGTCCCCGGGCGACTAGCGAGCTCCTACGAGCAGTACTTC.

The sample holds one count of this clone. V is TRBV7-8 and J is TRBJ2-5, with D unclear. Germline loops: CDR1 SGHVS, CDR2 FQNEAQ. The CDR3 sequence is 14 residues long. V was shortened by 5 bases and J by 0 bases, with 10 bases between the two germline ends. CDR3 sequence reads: CASSVNSYQETQYF. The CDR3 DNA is TGTGCCAGCAGCGTAAACAGCTACCAAGAGACCCAGTACTTC.

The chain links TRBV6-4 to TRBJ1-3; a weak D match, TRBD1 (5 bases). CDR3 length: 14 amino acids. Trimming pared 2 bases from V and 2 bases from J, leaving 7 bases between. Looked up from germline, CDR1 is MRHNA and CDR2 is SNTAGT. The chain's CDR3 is CASSDIRAGNTIYF. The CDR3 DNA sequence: TGTGCCAGCAGTGACATCAGGGCTGGAAACACCATATATTTT.

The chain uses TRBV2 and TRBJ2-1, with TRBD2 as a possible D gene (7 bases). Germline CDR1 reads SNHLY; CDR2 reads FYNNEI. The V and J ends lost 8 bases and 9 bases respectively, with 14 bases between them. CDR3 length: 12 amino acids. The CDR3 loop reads CASPNRGGEQFF. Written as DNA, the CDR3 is TGTGCCAGCCCGAATAGGGGGGGTGAGCAGTTCTTC.

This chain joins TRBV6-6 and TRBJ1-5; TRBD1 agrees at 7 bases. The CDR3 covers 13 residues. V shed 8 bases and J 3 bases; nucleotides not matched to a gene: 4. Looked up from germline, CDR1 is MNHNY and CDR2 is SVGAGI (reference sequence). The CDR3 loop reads CASSDRYNQPQHF. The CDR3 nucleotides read TGTGCCAGCTCGGACAGGTACAATCAGCCCCAGCATTTT.

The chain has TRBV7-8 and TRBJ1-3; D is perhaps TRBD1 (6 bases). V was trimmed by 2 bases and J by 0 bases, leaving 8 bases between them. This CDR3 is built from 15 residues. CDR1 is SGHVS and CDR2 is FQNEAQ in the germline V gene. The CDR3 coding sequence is TGTGCCAGCAGCTTACAGGGGCGCTCTGGAAACACCATATATTTT. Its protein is CASSLQGRSGNTIYF.

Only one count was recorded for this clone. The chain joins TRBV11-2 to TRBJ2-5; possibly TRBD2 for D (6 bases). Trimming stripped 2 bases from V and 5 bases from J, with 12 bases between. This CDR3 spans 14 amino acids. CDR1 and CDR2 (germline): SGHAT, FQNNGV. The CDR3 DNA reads TGTGCCAGCAGCTTACGGCTTAGCGGCGAGACCCAGTACTTC. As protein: CASSLRLSGETQYF.

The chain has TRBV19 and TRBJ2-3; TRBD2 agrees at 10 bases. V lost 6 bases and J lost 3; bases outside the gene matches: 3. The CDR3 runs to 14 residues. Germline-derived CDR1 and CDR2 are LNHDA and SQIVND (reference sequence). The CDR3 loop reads CASRTSGATDTQYF. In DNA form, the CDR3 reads TGTGCCAGTAGAACTAGCGGGGCTACAGATACGCAGTATTTT.

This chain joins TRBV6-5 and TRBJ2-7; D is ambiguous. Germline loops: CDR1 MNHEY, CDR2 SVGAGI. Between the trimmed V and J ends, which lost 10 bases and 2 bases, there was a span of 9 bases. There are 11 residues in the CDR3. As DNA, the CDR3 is TGTGCCACGCAGGTAACCTACGAGCAGTACTTC. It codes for CATQVTYEQYF.

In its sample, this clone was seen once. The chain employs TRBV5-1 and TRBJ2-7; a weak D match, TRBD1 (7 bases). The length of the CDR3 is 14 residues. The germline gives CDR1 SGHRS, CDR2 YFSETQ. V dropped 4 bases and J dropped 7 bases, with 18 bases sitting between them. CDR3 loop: CASSPAGGIFEQYF. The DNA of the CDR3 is TGCGCCAGCAGCCCGGCAGGGGGGATTTTTGAGCAGTACTTC.

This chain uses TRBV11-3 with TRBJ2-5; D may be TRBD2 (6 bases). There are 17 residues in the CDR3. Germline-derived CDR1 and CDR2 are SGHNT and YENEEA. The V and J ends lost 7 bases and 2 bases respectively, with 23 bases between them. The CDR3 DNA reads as TGTGCCAGCAAAGCACGGAGGGCGGGAATAGGGCAAGAGACCCAGTACTTC. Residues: CASKARRAGIGQETQYF. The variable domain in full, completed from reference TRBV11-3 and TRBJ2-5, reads EAGVVQSPRYKIIEKKQPVAFWCNPISGHNTLYWYLQNLGQGPELLIRYENEEAVDDSQLPKDRFSAERLKGVDSTLKIQPAELGDSAVYLCASKARRAGIGQETQYFGPGTRLLVL.

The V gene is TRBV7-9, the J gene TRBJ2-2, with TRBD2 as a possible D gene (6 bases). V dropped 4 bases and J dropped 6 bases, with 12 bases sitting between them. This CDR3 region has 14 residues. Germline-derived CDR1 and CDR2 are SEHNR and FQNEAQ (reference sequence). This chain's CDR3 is CASSSTSYSGELFF. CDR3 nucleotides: TGTGCCAGCAGCTCTACTAGCTACTCCGGGGAGCTGTTTTTT.